The T cell receptor beta chain under discussion was sequenced for a study of beta chain features in type 1 diabetes. Expressed TCRB transcripts were sequenced because the isolated RNA had all been reverse transcribed beforehand. Clones were read by immunoSEQ multiplex PCR, and TCRdb kept only the in-frame ones, dropping some. The sample contains 250,000 to 350,000 clones, around 16% of which appear only once. Germline V gene sequence: CDR1 SGHRS, CDR2 YFSETQ. This CDR3 is built from 15 residues. V lost 2 bases and J lost 1; bases outside the gene matches: 4. This clone has just a few counts. Its antigen is unknown. Study outcomes and limitations: Among all four CD4+ subsets, Type 1 diabetes patients had TCRB CDR3s that were moderately but significantly shorter.

What was sequenced was naive CD4+ T cells from blood. The TCR was taken from a man younger than 35 with type 1 diabetes. The chain is built from TRBV5-1 and TRBJ2-5, with 8 bases aligning to TRBD1. CDR3 DNA: TGCGCCAGCAGCTTCCGACAGGGGTTCCAAGAGACCCAGTACTTC. Translated, it gives CASSFRQGFQETQYF.